Listed below are T cell receptor beta chains from one sample, sequenced in a study of blood T cell repertoires in COVID-19. Measured with immunoSEQ multiplex PCR; TCRdb has only the in-frame clones, and not every one. The sample comprises 150,000 or so clones, around 81% of which are singletons, and 10% to 15% rests with the top ten. The sample taken for sequencing was peripheral blood. All receptors derive from a man aged 60-69 years with active or convalescent COVID-19. CDR3s include the opening cysteine and the closing phenylalanine or tryptophan. D genes are given only for firm matches. The size entry is marked missing in some rows and otherwise reads once, few, many or a size class.

clone size	V gene	D gene	J gene	CDR3 protein	CDR3 DNA
.	TRBV11-2	TRBD1	TRBJ1-6	CASSFTGGSYNSPLHF	TGTGCCAGCAGCTTTACAGGGGGCTCCTATAATTCACCCCTCCACTTT
.	TRBV25-1	.	TRBJ2-6	CASSGLSSGANVLTF	TGTGCCAGCAGTGGGCTCAGCTCTGGGGCCAACGTCCTGACTTTC
.	TRBV7-2	.	TRBJ1-2	CASTSGRHYGYTF	TGTGCCAGCACCTCAGGGAGGCACTATGGCTACACCTTC
once	TRBV11-2	TRBD1	TRBJ1-6	CASSQTGSSYNSPLHF	TGTGCCAGCAGCCAGACAGGGAGCTCCTATAATTCACCCCTCCACTTT
.	TRBV19	.	TRBJ2-7	CASAGTGTYEQYF	TGTGCCAGTGCCGGGACTGGCACCTACGAGCAGTACTTC
.	TRBV24-1	.	TRBJ2-7	CATSDPQGTRKYEQYF	TGTGCCACCAGTGATCCACAGGGGACTAGGAAATACGAGCAGTACTTC
once	TRBV12-3/TRBV12-4	.	TRBJ1-4	CASSFGEKLFF	TGTGCCAGCAGTTTCGGTGAAAAACTGTTTTTT
.	TRBV27	.	TRBJ1-2	CASSYGAGYYGYTF	TGTGCCAGCAGTTATGGGGCAGGGTACTATGGCTACACCTTC
few	TRBV6-5	.	TRBJ2-5	CASSYSGEEETQYF	TGTGCCAGCAGTTACTCGGGAGAGGAGGAGACCCAGTACTTC
.	TRBV6-6	.	TRBJ1-5	CASSPSGPSRGWPQHF	TGTGCCAGCAGTCCTTCGGGCCCCTCAAGGGGATGGCCCCAGCATTTT
.	TRBV5-6	.	TRBJ2-3	CASSLTPGETDTQYF	TGTGCCAGCAGCCTAACCCCAGGGGAGACAGATACGCAGTATTTT
.	TRBV19	.	TRBJ2-7	CASSISRGYEQYF	TGTGCCAGTAGTATAAGCAGGGGCTACGAGCAGTACTTC
.	TRBV7-2	TRBD1	TRBJ2-7	CASSRGQGAYEQYF	TGTGCCAGCAGCAGGGGACAGGGAGCCTACGAGCAGTACTTC
once	TRBV5-1	.	TRBJ1-1	CASSDDWDTEAFF	TGCGCCAGCAGCGACGACTGGGACACTGAAGCTTTCTTT
.	TRBV19	TRBD2	TRBJ2-7	CASSSGRVYEQYF	TGTGCCAGTAGTAGCGGGAGAGTGTACGAGCAGTACTTC
.	TRBV6-2/TRBV6-3	.	TRBJ2-7	CASSYKPNYEQYF	TGTGCCAGCAGTTATAAGCCCAACTACGAGCAGTACTTC
.	TRBV24-1	TRBD1	TRBJ2-5	CATSDPGTGGGETQYF	TGTGCCACCAGTGATCCCGGGACAGGGGGAGGAGAGACCCAGTACTTC
.	TRBV5-4	.	TRBJ1-1	CASSLRGSGGTEAFF	TGTGCCAGCAGCTTGCGGGGTTCGGGGGGCACTGAAGCTTTCTTT
.	TRBV7-6	.	TRBJ2-1	CASSLGGPSWDEQFF	TGTGCCAGCAGCTTAGGGGGCCCGTCTTGGGATGAGCAGTTCTTC
.	TRBV19	TRBD1	TRBJ2-3	CASSQRTGWADTQYF	TGTGCCAGTAGTCAAAGGACAGGGTGGGCAGATACGCAGTATTTT
.	TRBV3-1/TRBV3-2	TRBD2	TRBJ2-3	CASSPGGDTQYF	TGTGCCAGCAGCCCGGGAGGCGATACGCAGTATTTT
.	TRBV6-5	TRBD1	TRBJ1-2	CASSYGGTEDGYTF	TGTGCCAGCAGTTACGGCGGGACAGAAGATGGCTACACTTTC
.	TRBV19	TRBD1	TRBJ2-7	CASSTDRANEQYF	TGTGCCAGTAGTACAGACAGGGCCAACGAGCAGTACTTC
.	TRBV7-2	TRBD2	TRBJ2-5	CASSFLGLAGGTETQYF	TGTGCCAGCAGCTTCCTGGGACTAGCGGGAGGAACAGAGACCCAGTACTTC
.	TRBV4-2	.	TRBJ1-4	CASSQDPVAGQKLFF	TGTGCCAGCAGCCAAGATCCCGTGGCGGGCCAGAAACTGTTTTTT
.	TRBV5-4	.	TRBJ2-7	CASSLGGSYWGYEQYF	TGTGCCAGCAGCTTGGGAGGGTCTTACTGGGGCTACGAGCAGTACTTC
.	TRBV20-1	TRBD1	TRBJ2-6	CSASGTGSGANVLTF	TGCAGTGCTAGTGGGACAGGCTCTGGGGCCAACGTCCTGACTTTC
.	TRBV4-3	.	TRBJ1-3	CASSPAQGSKDTIYF	TGCGCCAGCAGCCCAGCACAGGGAAGTAAAGACACCATATATTTT
.	TRBV19	.	TRBJ2-4	CASSVHGPSGSKNIQYF	TGTGCCAGTAGTGTACATGGGCCCTCTGGGTCCAAAAACATTCAGTACTTC
.	TRBV6-5	TRBD1	TRBJ2-7	CASSRTGRPYEQYF	TGTGCCAGCAGTAGGACAGGCCGACCCTACGAGCAGTACTTC
once	TRBV6-4	TRBD1	TRBJ1-2	CASSELGQGRGGYTF	TGTGCCAGCAGTGAGCTTGGACAGGGGAGGGGAGGCTACACCTTC
.	TRBV24-1	.	TRBJ2-2	CATSDPYTGELFF	TGTGCCACCAGTGATCCGTACACCGGGGAGCTGTTTTTT
.	TRBV9	.	TRBJ2-1	CASSVDPLGDEQFF	TGTGCCAGCAGCGTAGATCCCCTCGGGGATGAGCAGTTCTTC
few	TRBV5-1	.	TRBJ1-2	CASSLGPREGYGYTF	TGCGCCAGCAGCTTGGGGCCCCGGGAGGGCTATGGCTACACCTTC
.	TRBV4-1	.	TRBJ1-5	CASSQGQYSNQPQHF	TGCGCCAGCAGCCAAGGGCAGTATAGCAATCAGCCCCAGCATTTT
.	TRBV9	.	TRBJ1-1	CASSVDSNHYTEAFF	TGTGCCAGCAGCGTAGATAGCAACCACTACACTGAAGCTTTCTTT